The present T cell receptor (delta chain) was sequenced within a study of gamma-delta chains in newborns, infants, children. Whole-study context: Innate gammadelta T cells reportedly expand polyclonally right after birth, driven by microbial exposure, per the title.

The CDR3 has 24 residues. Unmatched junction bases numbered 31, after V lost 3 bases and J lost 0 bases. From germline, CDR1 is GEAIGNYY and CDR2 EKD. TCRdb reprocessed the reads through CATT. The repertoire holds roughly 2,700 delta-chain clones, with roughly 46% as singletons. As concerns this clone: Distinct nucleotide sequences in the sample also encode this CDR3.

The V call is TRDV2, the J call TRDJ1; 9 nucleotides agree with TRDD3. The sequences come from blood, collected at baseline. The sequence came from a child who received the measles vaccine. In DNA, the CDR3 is TGTGCCTGTGACCCTATCTCGGGGGGTTCCTACAGTACTACTGGGGGACCGTACACCGATAAACTCATCTTT. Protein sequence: CACDPISGGSYSTTGGPYTDKLIF.